This T cell receptor (beta chain) was profiled in a study of identical twins. Study-wide findings and caveats: In zero-insertion analyses, partial confounding could arise from invariant MAIT and iNKT cells. The abundant beta clonotypes from cord blood had fewer insertions, and memory repertoires had none of this.

MiXCR was run by TCRdb on the 5' RACE reads, yielding one entry per CDR3 protein. The table includes roughly 250,000 distinct CDR3 sequences, around 7% detected once. There were only healthy Caucasians among the donors. About this clonotype: Antigen specificity is unknown.

The same data also went into a second study, on yellow fever vaccine responses in identical twins.

This receptor was taken from a woman between 18 and 30 years old in good health. The sample was memory (CD45RO+) T cells sorted from blood.

Here the CDR3 DNA reads TGTGCCAGTAGTACGGACAGACACACTGAAGCTTTCTTT. As protein: CASSTDRHTEAFF. V usage is TRBV19 and J usage is TRBJ1-1, with D maybe TRBD1 (6 bases). Trimming took off 4 bases at V and 3 bases at J, with 9 bases between the two ends. The V gene's germline CDR1 is LNHDA and CDR2 SQIVND (reference sequence). The CDR3 runs to 13 residues.